This T cell receptor (beta chain) was captured in a study of cytomegalovirus exposure and HLA in healthy donors. The V end lost 7 bases, the J end lost 4 bases, and 16 bases lay between the germline ends. CDR1 MNHNS and CDR2 SASEGT come from the germline V gene. This CDR3 is built from 14 residues. A few counts support this clone. Its antigen remains unknown. PCR was performed using 60 Vbeta and 13 Jbeta primers. Data came from immunoSEQ multiplex PCR; TCRdb stores just in-frame clones and leaves some out. The sample yields roughly 120,000 clones, roughly 70% seen once. The study's findings and limits: A link between a missense DCLRE1C variant and TCR beta V- and J-gene trimming emerged from a later analysis. It was only CMV serostatus that was available as immune exposure information.

Sequencing was carried out using PBMCs. The source is a woman aged 18-29 years in good health and CMV-seronegative. The gene calls are TRBV6-1 and TRBJ2-5, with D maybe TRBD1 (6 bases). CDR3 in amino acids: CASTQDIGGETQYF. The CDR3 DNA follows: TGTGCCAGCACCCAAGACATAGGGGGAGAGACCCAGTACTTC.